The 25 T cell receptor beta chains given below trace back to one sample, sequenced in a study of T cell repertoires in cytomegalovirus infection. From the reads, TCRdb called clonotypes with MiXCR, one entry per CDR3 protein. This table has some 800,000 distinct CDR3 sequences, approximately 32% appearing once. Antigens for these TCRs are unknown. Material: cultured CD8+ T cells from PBMCs, obtained from culture after CMV antigen stimulation. These receptor sequences come from a human donor in good health (CMV status not recorded). Some clones in this sample may be carry-over from other donors' samples.

This clonotype appeared a few times. This chain uses TRBV5-1 with TRBJ2-4, with 8 nucleotides matching TRBD1. CDR3 length: 13 residues. With V trimmed by 4 bases and J by 6 bases, 3 bases remained unmatched. Germline lookup yields CDR1 SGHRS and CDR2 YFSETQ. The CDR3 reads CASSTDRGNIQYF. The CDR3 DNA is TGCGCCAGCAGCACCGACAGGGGAAACATTCAGTACTTC.

A few counts support this clonotype. The J gene is TRBJ2-1, the V gene TRBV12-3 or TRBV12-4; 9 positions match TRBD2. There are 17 residues in the CDR3. Trimming at V came to 2 bases and at J to 0 bases, leaving 5 bases not matched to a gene. This CDR3 reads CASSLSGGLSSYNEQFF. The CDR3 region has the DNA TGTGCCAGCAGTTTAAGCGGGGGGCTTAGCTCCTACAATGAGCAGTTCTTC.

This clonotype appeared once. V gene TRBV19 combines with J gene TRBJ1-1; D unclear. Germline loops: CDR1 LNHDA, CDR2 SQIVND (reference sequence). This CDR3 contains 15 residues. V gave up 5 bases and J gave up 0 bases, with 13 bases separating them. DNA of the CDR3: TGTGCCAGTAGTCAGCGAAGGTTGATGAACACTGAAGCTTTCTTT. This translates into CASSQRRLMNTEAFF.

This clonotype has a count of ten or more. The V call is TRBV7-9, the J call TRBJ2-7; D not resolved. The CDR3 has 12 amino acids. V was trimmed by 2 bases and J by 2 bases, leaving 4 bases between them. Germline loops: CDR1 SEHNR, CDR2 FQNEAQ (reference sequence). The CDR3 DNA follows: TGTGCCAGCAGCTTAAGACCCTACGAGCAGTACGTC. Encoded protein: CASSLRPYEQYV.

J is TRBJ1-2 and V is TRBV6-6; no definite D call. Germline lookup yields CDR1 MNHNY and CDR2 SVGAGI (reference sequence). The CDR3 sequence is 14 residues long. Trimming took 8 bases from V and 4 from J, leaving 17 bases between them. The CDR3 protein is CASLGGFLAYGYTF. In DNA form, the CDR3 reads TGTGCCAGCTTAGGAGGGTTTCTCGCCTATGGCTACACCTTC.

The chain joins TRBV27 to TRBJ1-4, with D possibly being TRBD1 (6 bases). This CDR3 region has 15 residues. V dropped 6 bases and J dropped 3 bases, with 14 bases sitting between them. Germline-derived CDR1 and CDR2 are MNHEY and SMNVEV (reference sequence). The CDR3 reads CASSPERTANEKLFF. For the CDR3, the DNA is TGTGCCAGCAGCCCGGAGAGGACAGCTAATGAAAAACTGTTTTTT.

This chain uses TRBV11-2 with TRBJ2-7; D is ambiguous. This CDR3 is built from 15 residues. Germline V gene lookup returns CDR1 SGHAT and CDR2 FQNNGV. V gave up 2 bases and J gave up 1 base, with 12 bases separating them. In DNA form, the CDR3 reads TGTGCCAGCAGCTTATATTTCGGACCATCCTACGAGCAGTACGTC. This sequence encodes CASSLYFGPSYEQYV.

The chain links TRBV29-1 to TRBJ2-2; 10 positions agree with TRBD1. The CDR3 covers 14 residues. Trimming took 7 bases from V and 5 from J; bases not matched to a gene: 7. The germline gives CDR1 SQVTM, CDR2 ANQGSEA. The chain's CDR3 is CSALGQGWTGELFF. In nucleotides, the CDR3 is TGCAGCGCTCTGGGACAGGGGTGGACCGGGGAGCTGTTTTTT.

The J gene is TRBJ2-5, the V gene TRBV2; D gene ambiguous. V shed 8 bases and J shed 0 bases, with 10 bases lying between them. CDR1 is SNHLY, CDR2 FYNNEI, per germline. The CDR3 is 13 residues long. CDR3 region: CASLPTDQETQYF. The CDR3 DNA reads TGTGCCAGCCTACCGACGGACCAAGAGACCCAGTACTTC.

There are many counts of this clonotype. The V gene is TRBV7-6, the J gene TRBJ1-1; D perhaps matches TRBD1 (5 bases). Germline V CDR1 and CDR2: SGHVS, FNYEAQ. V gave up 1 base and J gave up 8 bases, with 14 bases separating them. The CDR3 consists of 14 residues. CDR3 loop: CASSLGTLKREAFF. The CDR3 region has the DNA TGTGCCAGCAGCTTAGGGACACTAAAGAGAGAAGCTTTCTTT.

The J gene is TRBJ2-5, the V gene TRBV12-3 or TRBV12-4; D call uncertain. V shed 8 bases and J shed 3 bases, with 4 bases lying between them. The CDR3 contains 10 residues. This chain's CDR3 is CASGEETQYF. As DNA, the CDR3 is TGTGCCAGCGGGGAAGAGACCCAGTACTTC.

The chain uses TRBV20-1 and TRBJ2-1; D may be TRBD2 (5 bases). The CDR3 is 14 amino acids. Germline CDR1 is DFQATT and CDR2 is SNEGSKA (reference sequence). V lost 1 base and J 7 bases, leaving 14 bases between the germline ends. CDR3 sequence reads: CSARGGPDRNEQFF. The CDR3 bases are TGCAGTGCTAGAGGAGGGCCGGACCGGAATGAGCAGTTCTTC.

The J gene is TRBJ1-2, the V gene TRBV6-5; no reliable D call. Germline V CDR1 and CDR2: MNHEY, SVGAGI. Trimming shortened V by 5 bases and J by 7 bases, and 11 bases separated the two germline ends. The CDR3 sequence is 12 residues long. The CDR3 loop is CASSQDWGGYTF. The CDR3 nucleotides read TGTGCCAGCAGTCAGGATTGGGGTGGCTACACCTTC.

V usage is TRBV6-6 and J usage is TRBJ2-5; 9 bases line up with TRBD2. This CDR3 comprises 14 residues. Germline V gene lookup returns CDR1 MNHNY and CDR2 SVGAGI (reference sequence). Germline trimming cut 4 bases from V and 5 bases from J; bases unmatched to any gene: 5. The CDR3 bases are TGTGCCAGCAGTTGGCGGGGGGGCCCGGAGACCCAGTACTTC. It translates to CASSWRGGPETQYF.

The gene calls are TRBV2 and TRBJ2-5; 8 positions match TRBD1. This CDR3 comprises 15 residues. Germline V gene data show CDR1 as SNHLY and CDR2 as FYNNEI. J lost 5 bases, V lost 2 bases, and 7 bases had no gene match. CDR3 protein: CASSESGQGTETQYF. CDR3 DNA: TGTGCCAGCAGTGAATCCGGACAGGGTACTGAGACCCAGTACTTC.

In its sample, this clonotype was seen a few times. This rearrangement joins TRBV29-1 to TRBJ1-6; 8 bases match TRBD1. The CDR3 loop spans 13 amino acids. CDR1 and CDR2 (germline): SQVTM, ANQGSEA. J gave up 5 bases and V 6 bases, and 3 bases lay outside the gene matches. This chain's CDR3 is CSVLTGDNSPLHF. CDR3 sequence (DNA): TGCAGCGTCTTGACAGGGGATAATTCACCCCTCCACTTT.

Comments on this clonotype: This may be a read error: a much more frequent sequence differs by one nucleotide. As the CDR3 is not closed by the conserved phenylalanine or tryptophan, this likely results from a read error. This chain connects TRBV7-8 to TRBJ1-2; no reliable D call. Germline values: CDR1 SGHVS, CDR2 FQNEAQ. V lost 5 bases and J 2 bases, leaving 6 bases between the germline ends. The CDR3 has 12 residues. CDR3 in amino acids: CASSTSNYGYTS. CDR3 nucleotides: TGTGCCAGCAGCACCTCAAACTATGGCTACACCTCC.

The chain uses TRBV7-9 and TRBJ2-7; D unclear. Germline lookup yields CDR1 SEHNR and CDR2 FQNEAQ (reference sequence). This CDR3 has 14 amino acids. Deletions cut 4 bases from V and 2 bases from J, with 12 bases between. The CDR3 region is CASSSSQTTYEQYF. The DNA for the CDR3 is TGTGCCAGCAGCTCCTCCCAAACCACCTACGAGCAGTACTTC.

This clonotype came up a few times. This chain links TRBV18 with TRBJ1-1; tentatively, D is TRBD1 (5 bases). This CDR3 contains 14 residues. CDR1 KGHSH and CDR2 LQKENI come from the germline V gene. The V and J ends lost 3 bases and 5 bases respectively, with 13 bases between them. CDR3 coding DNA: TGTGCCAGCTCACCGATCGGGGGGGGGACTGAAGCTTTCTTT. Protein product: CASSPIGGGTEAFF.

The chain recombines TRBV7-8 with TRBJ2-1, with 9 bases fitting TRBD2. Trimming took 2 bases from V and 12 from J; bases not matched to a gene: 5. This CDR3 spans 13 amino acids. In germline, CDR1 is SGHVS, CDR2 FQNEAQ. The CDR3 DNA is TGTGCCAGCAGCTTAAGGCGGGGGGGCCTGCAGTTCTTC. Its translation is CASSLRRGGLQFF.

This clonotype was seen more than once but under ten times. J is TRBJ2-1 and V is TRBV7-2; D is unclear. Trimming cost V 2 bases and J 5 bases, with 7 bases left between them. The germline V gene has CDR1 SGHTA and CDR2 FQGNSA. This CDR3 spans 13 amino acids. The CDR3 sequence: CASSLWGHNEQFF. The CDR3 DNA sequence: TGTGCCAGCAGCTTATGGGGTCACAATGAGCAGTTCTTC.

The V call is TRBV27, the J call TRBJ1-6; no clear D. The germline V gene has CDR1 MNHEY and CDR2 SMNVEV (reference sequence). V was cut by 6 bases and J by 9 bases, with 15 bases left in between. The CDR3 runs to 14 residues. The CDR3 DNA follows: TGTGCCAGCAGAAACGCAGGCCCCGGTTCACCCCTCCACTTT. Protein: CASRNAGPGSPLHF.

This clonotype turned up a few times. The chain is built from TRBV6-1 and TRBJ2-7, with 10 bases lining up with TRBD1. CDR1 MNHNS and CDR2 SASEGT come from the germline V gene. CDR3 length equals 13 residues. The V and J ends lost 10 bases and 2 bases, in that order; junction bases with no gene match: 5. The CDR3 DNA reads TGTGCCACCCCGGGACAGGGGACCTACGAGCAGTACTTC. Its translation is CATPGQGTYEQYF.

The chain uses TRBV4-1 and TRBJ2-7; 7 bases line up with TRBD1. With 3 bases clipped from V and 3 bases from J, the junction kept 11 bases outside the gene matches. Germline CDR1 is MGHRA and CDR2 is YSYEKL. CDR3 length equals 16 residues. In DNA form, the CDR3 reads TGCGCCAGCAGCCATGGGCCGGGACAGTTTTACTACGAGCAGTACTTC. Protein product: CASSHGPGQFYYEQYF.

The chain is built from TRBV20-1 and TRBJ2-3; the match to TRBD2 covers 9 bases. The V and J ends lost 0 bases and 0 bases, in that order; junction bases with no gene match: 7. The germline V gene encodes CDR1 DFQATT and CDR2 SNEGSKA (reference sequence). CDR3 length: 17 residues. CDR3 DNA: TGCAGTGCTAGAGATGGGAGCGGGGGGACCAGCACAGATACGCAGTATTTT. Its protein is CSARDGSGGTSTDTQYF.